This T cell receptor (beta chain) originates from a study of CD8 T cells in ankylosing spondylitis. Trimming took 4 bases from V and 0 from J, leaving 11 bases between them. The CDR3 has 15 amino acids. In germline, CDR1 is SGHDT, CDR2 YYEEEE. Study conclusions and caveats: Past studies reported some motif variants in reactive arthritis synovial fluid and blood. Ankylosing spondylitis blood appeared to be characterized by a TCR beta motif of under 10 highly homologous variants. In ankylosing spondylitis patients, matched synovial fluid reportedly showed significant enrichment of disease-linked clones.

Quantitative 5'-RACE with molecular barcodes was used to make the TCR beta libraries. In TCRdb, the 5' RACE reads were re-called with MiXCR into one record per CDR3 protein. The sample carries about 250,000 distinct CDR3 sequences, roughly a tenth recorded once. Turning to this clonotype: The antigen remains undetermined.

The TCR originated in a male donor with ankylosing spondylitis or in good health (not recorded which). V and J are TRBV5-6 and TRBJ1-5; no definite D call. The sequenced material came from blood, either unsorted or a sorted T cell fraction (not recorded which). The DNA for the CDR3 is TGTGCCAGCAGCCGAGTGGGATTTAGCAATCAGCCCCAGCATTTT. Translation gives CASSRVGFSNQPQHF.